Sequencing of this T cell receptor beta chain was carried out in a study of cytomegalovirus exposure and HLA in healthy donors. Primers for the PCR totalled 60 Vbeta and 13 Jbeta. Only in-frame clones appear in the TCRdb table, and some are missing; sequencing was by immunoSEQ multiplex PCR. The repertoire holds 150,000 to 200,000 clones, with around 81% as singletons. Study-level points and caveats: Presence/absence results assume similar sequencing depth per donor, which may not hold.

A remark on this clone: Its specificity is unknown.

The V gene's germline CDR1 is MDHEN and CDR2 SYDVKM. Germline trimming cut 8 bases from V and 10 bases from J; bases unmatched to any gene: 6. The CDR3 runs 11 residues. The sample comprised PBMCs. This rearrangement joins TRBV28 to TRBJ1-2, with 8 bases fitting TRBD1. The receptor's source is a woman aged 18-30 years in good health and CMV-seropositive. CDR3 DNA sequence: TGTGCCAGCTTCGGACAGGGCCACTACACCTTC. This gives the protein CASFGQGHYTF.